The entry below gives a single T cell receptor beta chain sequence along with its context. Its antigen is currently unknown. Time point reported: newly diagnosed, previously untreated cHL patient sample. Negative magnetic selection isolated CD4+ T cells from thawed PBMCs. Sequenced by immunoSEQ multiplex PCR; TCRdb stores in-frame clones only, minus some. The table records 29,000 or so clones, roughly 90% of them present only once. These data belong to a study of PD-1 blockade in classical Hodgkin lymphoma. V shed 6 bases and J shed 6 bases, with 17 bases lying between them. Looked up from germline, CDR1 is MNHEY and CDR2 is SVGAGI. This CDR3 region has 14 residues. General observations from the study: Baseline TCR diversity was reportedly lower in newly diagnosed patients than healthy donors.

The V gene is TRBV6-5, the J gene TRBJ2-5; D tentatively reads TRBD1 or TRBD2 (5 bases each). This TCR derives from a human donor with classical Hodgkin lymphoma. The sequencing sample was made of CD4+ T cells from blood. This CDR3 reads CASRLGGGAKTQYF. The CDR3 bases are TGTGCCAGCAGGCTCGGTGGGGGTGCGAAGACCCAGTACTTC.